This TCR beta chain appears in the sequencing data of a study of cytomegalovirus exposure and HLA in healthy donors. PCR amplification relied on 60 Vbeta primers (plus 13 Jbeta primers). Assay: immunoSEQ multiplex PCR; the TCRdb copy retains only in-frame clones and omits some. Here the sample spans 110,000 or so clones, about 80% being singletons. Study observations and caveats: Judged likely to be a sequencing artifact was a cluster of highly shared sequence variants. The study reported that TCR beta sequences accurately predicted HLA-A and HLA-B alleles in most subjects. Confirmation was obtained in vitro that a few CMV-associated chains are specific for CMV antigens. TCR association rates varied by HLA locus in a later analysis, with DRB1 highest and HLA-C lowest.

A note on this clone: The target antigen is unknown.

This receptor was identified in a woman in her 30s in good health and CMV-seropositive. The sample taken for sequencing was PBMCs.

In DNA, the CDR3 is TGCAGCGCCTCTCCGGGGCTAGCGGGAGGAGGCACAGATACGCAGTATTTT. It is translated as CSASPGLAGGGTDTQYF. The chain recombines TRBV29-1 with TRBJ2-3; 11 positions match TRBD2. The CDR3 extends over 17 amino acids. CDR1 SQVTM and CDR2 ANQGSEA come from the germline V gene. V shed 7 bases, J shed 1 base, and the junction held 13 bases outside the gene matches.